This T cell receptor beta chain was identified during a study of shared clonotypes between healthy human individuals. Study-wide results and caveats: Tissues were not sampled, only blood, and their repertoires likely differ.

Libraries were prepared by immunoSEQ multiplex PCR; TCRdb keeps only in-frame clonotypes and omits some of them. The sample lists 500,000 to 700,000 clones, approximately 95% occurring once. Notes on this clone: Its specificity is unknown.

Naive CD8 cells were CD45RO-negative, positively selected for CCR7, excluding terminally differentiated effector memory CD45RA+ cells. The ends were cut back, 8 bases at V and 1 base at J, with 14 bases in the middle. Germline loops: CDR1 MDHEN, CDR2 SYDVKM. The length of the CDR3 is 14 residues. Sequenced input: naive CD8+ T cells sorted from blood. V usage is TRBV28 and J usage is TRBJ1-1; perhaps TRBD1 as D (6 bases). The sequence derives from a woman in her twenties or thirties in good health. This CDR3 reads CASWIGGRNTEAFF. DNA of the CDR3: TGTGCCAGCTGGATCGGGGGGCGGAACACTGAAGCTTTCTTT.